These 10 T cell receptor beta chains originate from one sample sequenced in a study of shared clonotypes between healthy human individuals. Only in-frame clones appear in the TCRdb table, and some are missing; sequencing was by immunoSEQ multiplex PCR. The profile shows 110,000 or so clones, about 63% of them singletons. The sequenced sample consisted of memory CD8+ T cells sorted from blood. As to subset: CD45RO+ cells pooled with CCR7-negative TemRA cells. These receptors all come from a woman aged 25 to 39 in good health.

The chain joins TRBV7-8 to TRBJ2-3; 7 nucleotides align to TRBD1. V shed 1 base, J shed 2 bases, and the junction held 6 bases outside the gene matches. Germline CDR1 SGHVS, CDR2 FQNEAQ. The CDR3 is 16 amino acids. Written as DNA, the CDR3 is TGTGCCAGCAGCTTAGACAGGGGCCTTTCCACAGATACGCAGTATTTT. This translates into CASSLDRGLSTDTQYF.

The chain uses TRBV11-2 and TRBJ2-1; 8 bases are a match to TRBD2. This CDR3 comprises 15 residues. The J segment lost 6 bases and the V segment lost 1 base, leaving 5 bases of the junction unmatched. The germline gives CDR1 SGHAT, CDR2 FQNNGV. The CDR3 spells CASSLVPGTSNEQFF. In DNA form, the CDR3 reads TGTGCCAGCAGCTTAGTCCCTGGGACTAGCAATGAGCAGTTCTTC.

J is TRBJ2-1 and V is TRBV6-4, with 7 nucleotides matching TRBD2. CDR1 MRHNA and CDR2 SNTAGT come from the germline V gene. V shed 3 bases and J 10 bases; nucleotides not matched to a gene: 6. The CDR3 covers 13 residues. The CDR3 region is CASSDGLGFEQFF. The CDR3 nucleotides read TGTGCCAGCAGTGATGGACTAGGGTTCGAGCAGTTCTTC.

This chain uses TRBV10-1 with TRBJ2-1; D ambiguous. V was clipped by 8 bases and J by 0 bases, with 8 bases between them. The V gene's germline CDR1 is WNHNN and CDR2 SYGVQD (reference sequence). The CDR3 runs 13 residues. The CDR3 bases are TGCGCCAGCTCCGAAACCTCCTACAATGAGCAGTTCTTC. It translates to CASSETSYNEQFF.

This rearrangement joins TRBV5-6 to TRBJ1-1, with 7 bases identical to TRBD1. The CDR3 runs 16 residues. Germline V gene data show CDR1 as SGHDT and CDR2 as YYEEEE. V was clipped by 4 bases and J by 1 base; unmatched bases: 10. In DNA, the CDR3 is TGTGCCAGCAGCGGGGAGGGACAGTCTCCGAACACTGAAGCTTTCTTT. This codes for CASSGEGQSPNTEAFF.

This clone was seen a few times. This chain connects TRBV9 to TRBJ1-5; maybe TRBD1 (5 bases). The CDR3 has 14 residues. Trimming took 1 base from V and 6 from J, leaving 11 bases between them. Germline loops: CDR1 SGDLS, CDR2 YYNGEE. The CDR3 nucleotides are TGTGCCAGCAGCGTATCATGGGGCAGTCAGCCCCAGCATTTT. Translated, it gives CASSVSWGSQPQHF.

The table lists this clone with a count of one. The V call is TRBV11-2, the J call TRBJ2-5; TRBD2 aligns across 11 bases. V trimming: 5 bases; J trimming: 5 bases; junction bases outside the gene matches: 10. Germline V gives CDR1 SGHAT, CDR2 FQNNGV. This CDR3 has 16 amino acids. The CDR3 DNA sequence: TGTGCCAGCAGCCTATTAGCGGGAGGGCCAGGGGAGACCCAGTACTTC. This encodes CASSLLAGGPGETQYF.

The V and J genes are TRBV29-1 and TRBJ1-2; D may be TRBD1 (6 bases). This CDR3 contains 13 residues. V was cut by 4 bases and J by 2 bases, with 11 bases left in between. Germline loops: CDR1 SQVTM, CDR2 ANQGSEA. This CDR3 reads CSVGRGQNYGYTF. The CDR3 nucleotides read TGCAGCGTTGGTCGTGGACAGAACTATGGCTACACCTTC.

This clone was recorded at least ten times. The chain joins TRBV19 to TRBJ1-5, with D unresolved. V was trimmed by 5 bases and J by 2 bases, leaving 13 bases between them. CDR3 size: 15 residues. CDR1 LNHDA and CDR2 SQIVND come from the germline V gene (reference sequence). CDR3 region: CASSSTFGGNQPQHF. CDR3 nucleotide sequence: TGTGCCAGTAGTTCGACGTTCGGTGGCAATCAGCCCCAGCATTTT. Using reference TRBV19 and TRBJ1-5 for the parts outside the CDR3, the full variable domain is DGGITQSPKYLFRKEGQNVTLSCEQNLNHDAMYWYRQDPGQGLRLIYYSQIVNDFQKGDIAEGYSVSREKKESFPLTVTSAQKNPTAFYLCASSSTFGGNQPQHFGDGTRLSIL.

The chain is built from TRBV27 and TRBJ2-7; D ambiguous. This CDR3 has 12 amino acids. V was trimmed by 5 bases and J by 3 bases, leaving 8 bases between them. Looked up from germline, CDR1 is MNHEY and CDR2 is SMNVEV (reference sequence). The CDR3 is CASSPNGYEQYF. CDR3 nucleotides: TGTGCCAGCAGTCCGAATGGCTACGAGCAGTACTTC.